This paragraph reports one T cell receptor (beta chain). The data stem from a study of blood T cell repertoires in COVID-19. The wider study: The cDNA or gDNA used as material had been derived from T cells, B-cell-depleted T cells, or PBMCs.

The germline CDR1 and CDR2 sequences are SGHTA and FQGNSA. The CDR3 has 18 amino acids. J was trimmed by 0 bases and V by 1 base; bases with no gene match: 9. The table came from immunoSEQ multiplex PCR; TCRdb's copy has only in-frame clones and leaves some out. This table holds a few hundred thousand clones, 75% to 90% found once. The rearrangement uses TRBV7-2 and TRBJ2-3; 8 nucleotides agree with TRBD2. The material sequenced was PBMCs or T cells enriched from blood (not recorded which). The source of this sequence is a man aged 25-45 years who had recovered from COVID-19. CDR3 coding DNA: TGTGCCAGCAGCTTAGACCCCGGGGGGGCGGGTAGCACAGATACGCAGTATTTT. Protein sequence: CASSLDPGGAGSTDTQYF.